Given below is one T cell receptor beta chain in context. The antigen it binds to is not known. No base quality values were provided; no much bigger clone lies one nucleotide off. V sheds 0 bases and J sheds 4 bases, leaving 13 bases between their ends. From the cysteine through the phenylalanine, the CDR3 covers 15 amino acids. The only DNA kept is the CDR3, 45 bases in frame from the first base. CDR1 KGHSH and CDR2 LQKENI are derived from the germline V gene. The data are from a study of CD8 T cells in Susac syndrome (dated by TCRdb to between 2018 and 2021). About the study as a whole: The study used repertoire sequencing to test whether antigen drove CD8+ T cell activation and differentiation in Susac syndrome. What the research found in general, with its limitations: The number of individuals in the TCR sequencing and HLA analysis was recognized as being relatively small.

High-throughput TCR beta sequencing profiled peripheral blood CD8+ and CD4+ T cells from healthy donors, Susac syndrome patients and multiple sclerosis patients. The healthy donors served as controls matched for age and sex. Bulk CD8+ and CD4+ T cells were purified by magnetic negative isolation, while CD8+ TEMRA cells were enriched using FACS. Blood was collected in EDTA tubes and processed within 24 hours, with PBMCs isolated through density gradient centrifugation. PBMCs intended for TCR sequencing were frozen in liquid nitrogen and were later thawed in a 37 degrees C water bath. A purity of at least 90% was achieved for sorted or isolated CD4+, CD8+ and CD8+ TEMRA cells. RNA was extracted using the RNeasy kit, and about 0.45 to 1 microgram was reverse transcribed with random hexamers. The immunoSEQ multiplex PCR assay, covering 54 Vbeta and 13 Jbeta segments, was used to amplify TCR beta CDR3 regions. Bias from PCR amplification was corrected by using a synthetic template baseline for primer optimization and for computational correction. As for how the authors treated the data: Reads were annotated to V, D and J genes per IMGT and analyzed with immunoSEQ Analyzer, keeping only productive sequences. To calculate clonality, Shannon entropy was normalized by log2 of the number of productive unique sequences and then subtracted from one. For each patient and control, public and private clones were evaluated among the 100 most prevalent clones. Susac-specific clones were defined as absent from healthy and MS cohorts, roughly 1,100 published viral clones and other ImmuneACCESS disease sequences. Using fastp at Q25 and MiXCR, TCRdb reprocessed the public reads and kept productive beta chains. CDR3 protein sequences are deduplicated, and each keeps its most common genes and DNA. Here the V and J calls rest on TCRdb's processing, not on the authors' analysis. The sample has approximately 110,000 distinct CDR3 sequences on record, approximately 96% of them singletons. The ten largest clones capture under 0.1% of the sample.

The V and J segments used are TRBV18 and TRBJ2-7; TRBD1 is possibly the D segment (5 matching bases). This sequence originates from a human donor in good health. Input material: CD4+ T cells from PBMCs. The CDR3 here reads CASSPPRVGVYEQYF. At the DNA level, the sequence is TGTGCCAGCTCACCACCCAGGGTTGGGGTTTACGAGCAGTACTTC. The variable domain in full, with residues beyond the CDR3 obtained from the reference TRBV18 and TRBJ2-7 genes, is NAGVMQNPRHLVRRRGQEARLRCSPMKGHSHVYWYRQLPEEGLKFMVYLQKENIIDESGMPKERFSAEFPKEGPSILRIQQVVRGDSAAYFCASSPPRVGVYEQYFGPGTRLTVT.